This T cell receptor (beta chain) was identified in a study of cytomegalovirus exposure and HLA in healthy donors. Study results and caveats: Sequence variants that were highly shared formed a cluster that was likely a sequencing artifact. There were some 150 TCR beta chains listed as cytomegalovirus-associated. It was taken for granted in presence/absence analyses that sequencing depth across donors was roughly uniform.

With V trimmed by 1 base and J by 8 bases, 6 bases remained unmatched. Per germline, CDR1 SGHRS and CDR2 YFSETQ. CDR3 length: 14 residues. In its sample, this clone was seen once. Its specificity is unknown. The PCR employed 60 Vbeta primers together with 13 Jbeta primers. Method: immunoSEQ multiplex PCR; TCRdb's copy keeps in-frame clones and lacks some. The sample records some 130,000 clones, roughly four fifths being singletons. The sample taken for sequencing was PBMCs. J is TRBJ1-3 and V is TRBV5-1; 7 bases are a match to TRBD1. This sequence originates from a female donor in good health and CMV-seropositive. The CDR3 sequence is CASSLTGDQDTIYF. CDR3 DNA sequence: TGCGCCAGCAGCTTGACAGGGGATCAGGACACCATATATTTT. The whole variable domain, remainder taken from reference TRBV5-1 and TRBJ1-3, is KAGVTQTPRYLIKTRGQQVTLSCSPISGHRSVSWYQQTPGQGLQFLFEYFSETQRNKGNFPGRFSGRQFSNSRSEMNVSTLELGDSALYLCASSLTGDQDTIYFGEGSWLTVV.